The clone carrying this T cell receptor beta chain appeared a few times. The antigen is undetermined. In replicate PCRs of sorted subsets, roughly 210 ng DNA, approximately 30,000 T cell genomes, was used. Original analysis: ImmunoSEQ sequences covered only the junction and lacked quality scores; filtering therefore differed. Profiled with immunoSEQ multiplex PCR; TCRdb holds only in-frame clones, not every one. V, J and clone size derive from that table, while D and trimming were established from the DNA sequence. The sample has around 990,000 clones; roughly 80% are singletons. This sample was taken from a study of shared clonotypes between healthy human individuals. Study at large: CD4 naive and CD4 memory each took three plates per donor, while CD8 naive took two and CD8 memory one. General observations from the study: With several donors compared, around 4.7% of naive CD4 clonotypes were shared.

This CDR3 comprises 14 residues. Per germline, CDR1 MGHRA and CDR2 YSYEKL. Deletions cut 4 bases from V and 8 bases from J, with 14 bases between. The sequenced sample consisted of memory CD4+ T cells from PBMCs. Described subset: CD45RA-negative fraction. The rearrangement uses TRBV4-1 and TRBJ1-4; D is perhaps TRBD1 (5 bases). The TCR originated in a man aged 18 to 30 in good health. Some clones in this sample may be carry-over from other donors' samples. The CDR3 DNA follows: TGCGCCAGCAGCCGAGGAGGACAAGCCGAAAAACTGTTTTTT. It codes for CASSRGGQAEKLFF.